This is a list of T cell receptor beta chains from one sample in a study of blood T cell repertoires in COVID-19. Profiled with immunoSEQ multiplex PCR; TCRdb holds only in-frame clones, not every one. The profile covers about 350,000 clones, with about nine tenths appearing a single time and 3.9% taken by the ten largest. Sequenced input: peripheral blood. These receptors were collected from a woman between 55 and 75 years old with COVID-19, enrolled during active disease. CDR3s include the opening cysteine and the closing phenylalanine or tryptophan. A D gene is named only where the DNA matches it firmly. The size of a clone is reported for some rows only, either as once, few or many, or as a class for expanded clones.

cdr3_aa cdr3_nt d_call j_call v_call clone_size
CASGLARGTEAFF TGTGCCAGCGGCCTAGCGCGGGGGACTGAAGCTTTCTTT NA TRBJ1-1 TRBV27 NA
CASSPGLAETQYF TGCGCCAGCAGCCCTGGACTAGCGGAGACCCAGTACTTC TRBD2 TRBJ2-5 TRBV5-1 once
CASLGRGNTGELFF TGTGCCAGCTTGGGCAGGGGGAACACCGGGGAGCTGTTTTTT NA TRBJ2-2 TRBV9 NA
CASSPPPTGLNTEAFF TGTGCCAGCAGTCCACCACCAACAGGGCTGAACACTGAAGCTTTCTTT NA TRBJ1-1 TRBV28 NA
CASRGTGAYNSPLHF TGTGCCAGCAGGGGGACAGGCGCCTATAATTCACCCCTCCACTTT TRBD1 TRBJ1-6 TRBV6-5 NA
CASSVDRASPLHF TGTGCCAGCAGTGTGGACAGAGCCTCACCCCTCCACTTT NA TRBJ1-6 TRBV2 NA
CASSAGLPRSGNTIYF TGTGCCAGCAGCGCTGGTTTACCGCGCTCTGGAAACACCATATATTTT NA TRBJ1-3 TRBV9 NA
CASSSDRSMNTEAFF TGTGCCAGCAGTTCCGACAGGAGCATGAACACTGAAGCTTTCTTT NA TRBJ1-1 TRBV27 NA
CASSQERRNYGYTF TGTGCCAGCAGCCAAGAACGTCGGAACTATGGCTACACCTTC NA TRBJ1-2 TRBV4-2 few
CASSSTGLSNEKLFF TGCGCCAGCAGCTCTACAGGGTTATCTAATGAAAAACTGTTTTTT NA TRBJ1-4 TRBV5-1 NA
CASSFPQGYYEQYF TGTGCCAGCAGCTTCCCCCAGGGGTACTACGAGCAGTACTTC NA TRBJ2-7 TRBV5-5 NA
CSVASGRDNSPLHF TGCAGCGTCGCTTCGGGGAGGGATAATTCACCCCTCCACTTT NA TRBJ1-6 TRBV29-1 NA
CASSKRGIYGYTF TGTGCCAGCAGCAAAAGGGGGATATATGGCTACACCTTC NA TRBJ1-2 TRBV7-9 NA
CASSLAGSGVFSHTGELFF TGCGCCAGCAGCTTGGCGGGTAGCGGGGTTTTTTCCCACACCGGGGAGCTGTTTTTT TRBD2 TRBJ2-2 TRBV5-1 NA
CASSGTGAQPQHF TGTGCCAGCAGCGGGACAGGGGCTCAGCCCCAGCATTTT TRBD1 TRBJ1-5 TRBV2 NA
CASSTGPGGYTF TGTGCCAGCAGTACAGGGCCGGGAGGCTACACCTTC NA TRBJ1-2 TRBV28 once
CASSQEPDRATDTQYF TGTGCCAGCAGCCAAGAACCGGACAGGGCCACAGATACGCAGTATTTT TRBD1 TRBJ2-3 TRBV3-1/TRBV3-2 NA
CASSLGQTTEAFF TGTGCCAGCAGTTTAGGACAGACCACTGAAGCTTTCTTT NA TRBJ1-1 TRBV12-3/TRBV12-4 NA
CASRATGSGNTIYF TGTGCCAGCAGGGCGACAGGGTCTGGAAACACCATATATTTT TRBD1 TRBJ1-3 TRBV27 NA
CASSFKQGSSGNTIYF TGTGCCAGCAGCTTTAAGCAGGGGAGCTCTGGAAACACCATATATTTT NA TRBJ1-3 TRBV7-3 NA
CASSPHGGQENTEAFF TGTGCCAGCAGCCCTCACGGGGGACAGGAGAACACTGAAGCTTTCTTT TRBD1 TRBJ1-1 TRBV9 once
CASSTEQGAYGYTF TGTGCCAGCAGCACCGAACAGGGGGCTTACGGCTACACCTTC TRBD1 TRBJ1-2 TRBV5-4 once
CASSILGQGNYGYTF TGTGCCAGTAGTATACTGGGACAGGGAAACTATGGCTACACCTTC TRBD1 TRBJ1-2 TRBV19 NA
CASSSAGSPLHF TGTGCCAGCAGCTCGGCAGGTTCACCCCTCCACTTT NA TRBJ1-6 TRBV5-5 NA
CASSPKGLSNQPQHF TGTGCCAGCTCACCAAAGGGGTTAAGTAATCAGCCCCAGCATTTT NA TRBJ1-5 TRBV18 NA
CASSDRPFQETQYF TGTGCCAGTAGTGACAGACCCTTCCAAGAGACCCAGTACTTC NA TRBJ2-5 TRBV19 once
CASSQSSPANYGYTF TGTGCCAGCAGCCAATCGTCCCCAGCGAACTATGGCTACACCTTC NA TRBJ1-2 TRBV16 NA
CASSLGHNSGNTIYF TGTGCCAGCAGCTTAGGACACAACTCTGGAAACACCATATATTTT NA TRBJ1-3 TRBV7-9 NA
CASSFPLSVTEAFF TGTGCCAGCAGTTTTCCTTTATCGGTCACTGAAGCTTTCTTT NA TRBJ1-1 TRBV28 NA
CASSLQSLGGDALSRAFF TGTGCCAGCAGCCTACAATCCCTAGGGGGGGACGCACTCAGTCGAGCTTTCTTT NA TRBJ1-1 TRBV7-2 few
CASSFLAGSSYNEQFF TGTGCCAGCAGCTTTTTGGCGGGGAGCTCCTACAATGAGCAGTTCTTC NA TRBJ2-1 TRBV7-8 NA
CASSVPSGLGYTF TGTGCCAGCAGTGTCCCCTCGGGTCTTGGCTACACCTTC NA TRBJ1-2 TRBV25-1 NA
CASSLYETGTGDTEAFF TGTGCCAGCAGTTTATACGAGACCGGGACAGGGGACACTGAAGCTTTCTTT TRBD1 TRBJ1-1 TRBV28 NA
CASRALDTSGEKLFF TGTGCCAGCAGAGCCTTAGACACGTCCGGTGAAAAACTGTTTTTT NA TRBJ1-4 TRBV2 NA
CASSQAEGRGYTF TGTGCCAGCAGCCAAGCGGAGGGACGCGGCTACACCTTC NA TRBJ1-2 TRBV3-1/TRBV3-2 NA
CASSGFNRETGELFF TGTGCCAGCAGTGGATTCAACAGGGAAACCGGGGAGTTGTTTTTT NA TRBJ2-2 TRBV2 once
CASSLGQGGYGYTF TGTGCCAGCAGCCTCGGACAGGGGGGCTATGGCTACACCTTC TRBD1 TRBJ1-2 TRBV2 NA
CASSSIRGPRYGYTF TGCGCCAGCAGTTCGATCAGGGGGCCCCGCTATGGCTACACCTTC TRBD1 TRBJ1-2 TRBV5-1 NA
CWAPEAFF TGTTGGGCGCCTGAAGCTTTCTTT NA TRBJ1-1 TRBV12-2 NA
CASSLGTPTGELFF TGTGCCAGCAGTTTAGGGACTCCGACCGGGGAGCTGTTTTTT NA TRBJ2-2 TRBV28 NA
CASSLQGPGSPLHF TGTGCCAGCAGCTTGCAGGGGCCGGGGTCACCCCTCCACTTT NA TRBJ1-6 TRBV5-4 NA
CASRPGGRAWTEAFF TGTGCCAGCAGGCCCGGGGGGAGGGCTTGGACTGAAGCTTTCTTT NA TRBJ1-1 TRBV7-2 NA
CASSIQRQNQPQHF TGTGCCAGTAGTATACAGCGTCAGAATCAGCCCCAGCATTTT NA TRBJ1-5 TRBV19 once
CASRLAGGSSYNEQFF TGTGCCAGTAGGCTAGCGGGGGGGAGCTCCTACAATGAGCAGTTCTTC TRBD2 TRBJ2-1 TRBV19 NA
CASSLLSSYEQYF TGTGCCAGCAGCCTACTCTCATCCTACGAGCAGTACTTC NA TRBJ2-7 TRBV3-1/TRBV3-2 NA
CASSRGQGAGGYTF TGCGCCAGCAGTCGAGGACAGGGAGCGGGAGGCTACACCTTC TRBD1 TRBJ1-2 TRBV5-1 NA
CASSGTGSYEQYF TGTGCCAGCTCCGGGACAGGTTCCTACGAGCAGTACTTC TRBD1 TRBJ2-7 TRBV19 NA
CASSRMGGSEKLFF TGTGCCAGCAGCCGGATGGGGGGAAGCGAAAAACTGTTTTTT NA TRBJ1-4 TRBV11-1 NA
CASSLSGAGNQPQHF TGTGCCAGCAGCTTATCAGGGGCCGGCAATCAGCCCCAGCATTTT NA TRBJ1-5 TRBV7-9 NA
CASSYSSWGANYGYTF TGTGCCAGCAGTTACTCGAGTTGGGGCGCGAACTATGGCTACACCTTC NA TRBJ1-2 TRBV6-5 NA